This T cell receptor (beta chain) was profiled in a study of blood T cell repertoires in COVID-19. Overall study context: The origin of the acute and convalescent COVID-19 samples was the United States, Italy and Spain. T cells, B-cell-depleted T cells, or PBMCs provided the cDNA or gDNA that served as material.

Original processing methods: Cell counts per sample came from amplifying reference gene primers. Measured with immunoSEQ multiplex PCR; TCRdb has only the in-frame clones, and not every one. Clone size and V and J calls were adopted from that table, with D and trimming inferred from the DNA. The table shows over 120,000 clones, with roughly 85% occurring only once. The J segment lost 7 bases and the V segment lost 2 bases, leaving 1 base of the junction unmatched. The CDR3 spans 14 residues. The V gene's germline CDR1 is KGHDR and CDR2 SFDVKD. The chain links TRBV24-1 to TRBJ2-1; 10 nucleotides line up with TRBD1. Specimen: peripheral blood. The clonotype was recovered from a human donor with acute or convalescent COVID-19. The donor label of this sample is uncertain. The CDR3 is CATSDWGQGNEQFF. The CDR3, as DNA: TGTGCCACCAGTGATTGGGGACAGGGGAATGAGCAGTTCTTC.